This T cell receptor beta chain came from a study of blood T cell repertoires in COVID-19. Study information: The United States, Italy and Spain supplied acute and convalescent COVID-19 samples. From T cells, B-cell-depleted T cells, or PBMCs came the material, which was cDNA or gDNA.

The V gene end was trimmed by 4 bases and the J gene end by 5 bases; junction bases not matched to a gene: 8. Looked up from germline, CDR1 is SGHRS and CDR2 is YFSETQ. CDR3 length: 15 amino acids. The table came from immunoSEQ multiplex PCR; TCRdb's copy has only in-frame clones and leaves some out. The top ten hold 8.5% to 10% of the sample, which has over 200,000 clones, 80% to 85% seen once. This clone was detected only a few times. Participant age was roughly 18 to 100 years, and participants resided in approximately 25 US areas. Participants' reported clinical history set cohort assignment. The sequence was collected from a woman between 45 and 65 years old with acute COVID-19. The specimen sequenced was PBMCs or T cells enriched from blood (not recorded which). V is TRBV5-1 and J is TRBJ2-3; 9 bases are a match to TRBD2. The CDR3 nucleotides are TGCGCCAGCAGCCTGGACACTAGCGGGCTAGATACGCAGTATTTT. Translated, it gives CASSLDTSGLDTQYF.